This T cell receptor (beta chain) was sequenced in a study of blood T cell repertoires in COVID-19. Across the study: COVID-19 samples, acute and convalescent, were from the United States, Italy and Spain. The analysed material was cDNA or gDNA that came from T cells, B-cell-depleted T cells, or PBMCs.

The CDR3 runs 14 residues. Germline assignment: CDR1 SGHAT and CDR2 FQNNGV. Trimming left V 5 bases short and J 0 bases short, with 11 bases between. Per the original data handling: Amplification from reference gene primers served as the basis for estimated nucleated cell counts. Measured with immunoSEQ multiplex PCR; TCRdb has only the in-frame clones, and not every one. V, J and clone size are those of that table, while D and trimming were read from the DNA. Of about 210,000 clones listed, approximately 86% are singletons. The sequenced sample was peripheral blood. This receptor was taken from a young man with active or convalescent COVID-19. V and J are TRBV11-2 and TRBJ2-7; possible D gene TRBD1, 6 bases. The CDR3, as DNA: TGTGCCAGCAGCCCCGGACAGCACTCCTACGAGCAGTACTTC. It translates to CASSPGQHSYEQYF.